This T cell receptor beta chain is drawn from a study of blood T cell repertoires in COVID-19. The CDR3 has 17 residues. Per the germline V gene, CDR1 is KGHDR and CDR2 is SFDVKD. The V end lost 2 bases, the J end lost 0 bases, and 12 bases lay between the germline ends. The assay was immunoSEQ multiplex PCR, and TCRdb's table has in-frame clones only and misses some. Altogether tens of thousands of clones are present, 80% to 95% being singletons, with the ten largest covering roughly 2.2%. Sequencing was carried out using peripheral blood. The sequence derives from a human donor with active COVID-19. The donor label of this sample is uncertain. The rearrangement uses TRBV24-1 and TRBJ2-2; D is ambiguous. The CDR3: CATSDSPGPANTGELFF. The CDR3 bases are TGTGCCACCAGTGATTCTCCGGGTCCCGCGAACACCGGGGAGCTGTTTTTT.